The clone carrying this T cell receptor (beta chain) was found many times. Its antigen is unknown. The data belong to a study of blood T cells in healthy people across ages. Overall study findings and caveats: The diversity estimates, figures obtained from one million T cells, were considered underestimates. Long-lived donors exceeded aged donors in naive CD4+ cells and diversity. Among T cells, TCR beta diversity per million cells dropped roughly linearly as age rose.

Germline V gene lookup returns CDR1 LNHNV and CDR2 YYDKDF (reference sequence). The length of the CDR3 is 16 residues. Trimming took 5 bases from V and 6 from J; bases not matched to a gene: 11. Then a second PCR, running roughly 7 to 11 cycles, was carried out with a sample-barcoded 5' primer and a J-beta primer mix. TCRdb fed the 5' RACE reads into MiXCR, producing one record per CDR3 protein. The profile shows some 940,000 distinct CDR3 sequences, 25% to 30% of them singletons. This same sample was also taken into another study, of T cells of mothers and their children. That investigation notes: The output of TCR recombination is shaped by thymic selection similarly in related and unrelated pairs.

V usage is TRBV15 and J usage is TRBJ2-3; 10 bases line up with TRBD1. Sequenced input: blood. The sequence was obtained from a woman aged 40 to 50 in good health. In DNA, the CDR3 is TGTGCCACCAGCCCCCGTGACAGGGGGCGCATGGATACGCAGTATTTT. Amino acid sequence: CATSPRDRGRMDTQYF.